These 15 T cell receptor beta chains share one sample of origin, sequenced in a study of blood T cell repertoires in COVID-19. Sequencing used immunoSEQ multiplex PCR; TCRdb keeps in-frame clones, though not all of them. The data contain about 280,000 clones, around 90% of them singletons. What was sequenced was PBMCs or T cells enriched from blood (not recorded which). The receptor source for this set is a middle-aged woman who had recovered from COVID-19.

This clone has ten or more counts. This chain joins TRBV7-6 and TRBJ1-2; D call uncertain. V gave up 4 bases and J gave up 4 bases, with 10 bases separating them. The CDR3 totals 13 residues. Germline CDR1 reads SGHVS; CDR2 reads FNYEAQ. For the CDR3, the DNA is TGTGCCAGCAGCTCTGTATCCTTCTATGGCTACACCTTC. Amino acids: CASSSVSFYGYTF.

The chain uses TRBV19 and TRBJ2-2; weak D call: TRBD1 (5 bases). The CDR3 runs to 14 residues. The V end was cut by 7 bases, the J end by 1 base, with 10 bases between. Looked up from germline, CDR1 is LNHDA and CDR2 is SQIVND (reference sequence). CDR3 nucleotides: TGTGCCAGTACTAGGACAAGGAACACCGGGGAGCTGTTTTTT. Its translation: CASTRTRNTGELFF. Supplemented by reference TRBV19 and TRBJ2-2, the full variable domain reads DGGITQSPKYLFRKEGQNVTLSCEQNLNHDAMYWYRQDPGQGLRLIYYSQIVNDFQKGDIAEGYSVSREKKESFPLTVTSAQKNPTAFYLCASTRTRNTGELFFGEGSRLTVL.

This chain's CDR3 is CASTQGSSHSNQPQHF. CDR3 bases: TGTGCCAGCACTCAGGGGTCCAGCCATAGCAATCAGCCCCAGCATTTT. The V call is TRBV2, the J call TRBJ1-5, with D possibly TRBD1 on 6 matching bases. Between the trimmed V and J ends, which lost 7 bases and 0 bases, there was a span of 16 bases. The germline V gene encodes CDR1 SNHLY and CDR2 FYNNEI. The CDR3 is made up of 16 amino acids.

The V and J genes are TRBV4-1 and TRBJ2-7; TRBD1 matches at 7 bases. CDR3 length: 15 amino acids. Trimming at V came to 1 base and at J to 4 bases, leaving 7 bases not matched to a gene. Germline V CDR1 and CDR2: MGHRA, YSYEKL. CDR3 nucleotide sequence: TGCGCCAGCAGCCAAGGACAGGGCCCCCGGTACGAGCAGTACTTC. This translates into CASSQGQGPRYEQYF.

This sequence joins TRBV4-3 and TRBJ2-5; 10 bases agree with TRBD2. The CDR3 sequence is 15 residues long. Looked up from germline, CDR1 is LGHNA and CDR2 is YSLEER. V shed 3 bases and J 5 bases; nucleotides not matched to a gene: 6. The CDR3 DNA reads TGCGCCAGCAGCCAGAGGGGGACTAGCGACGAGACCCAGTACTTC. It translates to CASSQRGTSDETQYF.

Here the CDR3 reads CASSQEPGLAGGVGNEQFF. CDR3 sequence (DNA): TGCGCCAGCAGCCAAGAACCAGGACTAGCGGGAGGGGTTGGCAATGAGCAGTTCTTC. V usage is TRBV4-1 and J usage is TRBJ2-1; 15 bases map to TRBD2. The CDR3 extends over 19 amino acids. Germline-derived CDR1 and CDR2 are MGHRA and YSYEKL. Germline trimming cut 0 bases from V and 6 bases from J; bases unmatched to any gene: 9.

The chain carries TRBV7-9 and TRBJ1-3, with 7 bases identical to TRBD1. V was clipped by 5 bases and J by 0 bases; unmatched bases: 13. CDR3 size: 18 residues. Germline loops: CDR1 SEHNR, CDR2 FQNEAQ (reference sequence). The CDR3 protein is CASSPEGQLIYSGNTIYF. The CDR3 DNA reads TGTGCCAGCAGCCCCGAGGGACAGTTAATTTACTCTGGAAACACCATATATTTT.

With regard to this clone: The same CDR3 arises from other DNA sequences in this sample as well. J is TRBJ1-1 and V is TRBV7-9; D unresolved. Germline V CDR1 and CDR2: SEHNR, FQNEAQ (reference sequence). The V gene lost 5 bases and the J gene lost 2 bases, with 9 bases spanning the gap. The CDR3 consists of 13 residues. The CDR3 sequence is CASSLGQNTEAFF. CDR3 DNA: TGTGCCAGCAGCCTAGGGCAAAACACTGAAGCTTTCTTT.

CDR3 DNA sequence: TGTGCCAGCAGGACTACGACAGGGGCCCCATCAACTAATGAAAAACTGTTTTTT. Protein sequence: CASRTTTGAPSTNEKLFF. This chain joins TRBV5-6 and TRBJ1-4; 8 bases fit TRBD1. CDR1 and CDR2 from the germline V gene are SGHDT and YYEEEE. The junction had 12 bases not matched to a gene; V was cut back by 5 bases and J by 0 bases. This CDR3 spans 18 amino acids. Together with reference TRBV5-6 and TRBJ1-4, the CDR3 gives the full variable domain: DAGVTQSPTHLIKTRGQQVTLRCSPKSGHDTVSWYQQALGQGPQFIFQYYEEEERQRGNFPDRFSGHQFPNYSSELNVNALLLGDSALYLCASRTTTGAPSTNEKLFFGSGTQLSVL.

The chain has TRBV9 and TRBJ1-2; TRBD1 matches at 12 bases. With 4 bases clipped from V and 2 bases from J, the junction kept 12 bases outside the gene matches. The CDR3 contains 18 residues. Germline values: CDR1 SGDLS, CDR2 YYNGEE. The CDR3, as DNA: TGTGCCAGCAGCTCAAGGGGGGACAGGGGGCTTATAAACTATGGCTACACCTTC. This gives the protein CASSSRGDRGLINYGYTF.

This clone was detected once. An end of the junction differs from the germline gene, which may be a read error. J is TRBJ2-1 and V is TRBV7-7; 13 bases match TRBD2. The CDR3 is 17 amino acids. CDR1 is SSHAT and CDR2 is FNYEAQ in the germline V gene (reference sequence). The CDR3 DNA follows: TGTGCTAGCAGCTCTCGGACTAGCGGGAGCTCCTACAATGAGCAGTTCTTC. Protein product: CASSSRTSGSSYNEQFF.

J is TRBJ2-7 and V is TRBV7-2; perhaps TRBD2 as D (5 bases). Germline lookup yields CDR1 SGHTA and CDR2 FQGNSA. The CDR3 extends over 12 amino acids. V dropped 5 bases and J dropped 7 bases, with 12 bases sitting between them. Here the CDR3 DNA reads TGTGCCAGCAGCCCCACGCGGGTGGAGCAGTACTTC. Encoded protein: CASSPTRVEQYF.

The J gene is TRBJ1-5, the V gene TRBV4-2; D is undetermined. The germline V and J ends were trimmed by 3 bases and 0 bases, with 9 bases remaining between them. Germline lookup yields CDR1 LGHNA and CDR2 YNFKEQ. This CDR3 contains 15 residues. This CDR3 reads CASSQAQDSNQPQHF. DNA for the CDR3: TGTGCCAGCAGCCAGGCTCAGGATAGCAATCAGCCCCAGCATTTT.

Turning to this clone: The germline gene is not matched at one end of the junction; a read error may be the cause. The CDR3 loop is CASSDGTGIETQYF. The CDR3, as DNA: TGTGCTAGCAGCGATGGGACAGGGATTGAGACCCAGTACTTC. The chain couples TRBV7-7 to TRBJ2-5, with TRBD1 identical over 9 bases. Germline assignment: CDR1 SSHAT and CDR2 FNYEAQ (reference sequence). The CDR3 consists of 14 residues.

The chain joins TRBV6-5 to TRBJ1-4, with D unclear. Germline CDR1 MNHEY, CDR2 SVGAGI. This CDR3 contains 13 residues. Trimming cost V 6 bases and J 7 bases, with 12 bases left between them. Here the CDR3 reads CASSLGGAEKLFF. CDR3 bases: TGTGCCAGCAGCCTTGGAGGAGCTGAAAAACTGTTTTTT.